The subject of this entry is one TCR beta chain. Its antigen is still unknown. This record belongs to a study of blood T cells in healthy people across ages. General study results and limits: Estimated diversity that came from one million T cells was considered an underestimate.

Sample-barcoded 5' priming and a J-beta primer mix drove a second PCR of roughly 6 to 12 cycles. Via MiXCR, TCRdb re-called the 5' RACE reads, giving one row per CDR3 protein. The sample records roughly 700,000 distinct CDR3 sequences, around 25% being singletons. The same data also went into a second study, on T cells of mothers and their children. As that study records: Thymic selection shapes TCR recombination output similarly in related and unrelated pairs.

This sequence originates from a boy aged 5-17 years in good health. Sequenced input: blood.

The CDR3 sequence: CASSLAPQTGLNYGYTF. CDR3 bases: TGTGCCAGCAGCTTAGCGCCCCAGACAGGGCTTAACTATGGCTACACCTTC. This chain links TRBV11-2 with TRBJ1-2; 7 bases are a match to TRBD1. The germline V gene encodes CDR1 SGHAT and CDR2 FQNNGV. The CDR3 consists of 17 residues. The J segment lost 1 base and the V segment lost 1 base, leaving 9 bases of the junction unmatched.